This T cell receptor beta chain is drawn from a study of long-term antiretroviral therapy in people with HIV. Regarding the study as a whole: Absence of data on ART adherence, viral resistance or therapy changes was noted.

At survey level, the immunoSEQ assay was run in its v3.0 version. The method was immunoSEQ multiplex PCR; TCRdb's version includes in-frame clones alone and lacks a portion of them. The repertoire holds under 30,000 clones, more than 85% seen once, with 3.1% in the top ten. The CDR3 is 17 residues long. V lost 3 bases to trimming and J lost 5 bases; unmatched junction nucleotides: 7. The V gene's germline CDR1 is LNHDA and CDR2 SQIVND (reference sequence). Regarding this clone: Its target is not known.

The material sequenced was unsorted PBMCs, taken 5.3 years after starting antiretroviral therapy. This sequence originates from a man aged 45-65 years with HIV. The rearrangement joins TRBV19 to TRBJ2-3; TRBD2 matches 14 bases. The CDR3 sequence is CASSILGLAGGGDTQYF. DNA for the CDR3: TGTGCCAGTAGTATCCTCGGACTAGCGGGGGGTGGAGATACGCAGTATTTT.